This T cell receptor beta chain was sequenced during a study of blood T cell repertoires in COVID-19. Across the study: Acute and convalescent COVID-19 samples came from the United States, Italy and Spain. The analysed material was cDNA or gDNA that came from T cells, B-cell-depleted T cells, or PBMCs.

Seattle researchers signed up patients amid active infection and tracked them longitudinally. The CDR3 extends over 15 amino acids. CDR1 and CDR2 (germline): SGHTS, YDEGEE. Losses at the gene ends were 0 bases for V and 7 bases for J; bases not matched to a gene: 7. In the authors' workflow: Scientists estimated how many nucleated cells there were by amplifying reference gene primers. Libraries were prepared by immunoSEQ multiplex PCR; TCRdb keeps only in-frame clonotypes and omits some of them. That table is the source of V, J and clone size, and D and trimming were worked out from the DNA. The table records more than 200,000 clones, 88% of them present only once.

The chain combines TRBV5-8 with TRBJ1-2; 9 bases are shared with TRBD1. The sample taken for sequencing was peripheral blood. This clonotype was sampled from a woman aged 25 to 39 with COVID-19, enrolled during active disease. The CDR3 here is CASSLAGQGTAGYTF. CDR3 DNA: TGTGCCAGCAGCTTGGCCGGACAGGGGACCGCTGGCTACACCTTC.